The T cell receptor beta chain described here comes from a study of regulatory T cells in long-lasting Graves disease. Study context: It was over 5 years of antithyroid drugs, with positive TSH receptor antibodies, that meant persistent Graves' disease.

This clonotype has ten or more counts. Trimming cost V 4 bases and J 4 bases; bases outside gene matches: 8. Germline CDR1 is SGHNT and CDR2 is YENEEA. The CDR3 is 16 residues long. Arm-PCR with iRepertoire HTBI primers amplified the CDR3 regions for these TCR beta libraries. TCRdb redid the calling of the multiplex PCR reads with MiXCR, one entry per CDR3 protein. The sample includes 300,000 to 400,000 distinct CDR3 sequences, around a fifth of them seen just once. The time point: persistent/refractory GD, antithyroid drugs over 5 years with positive TRAb. Preparation of the TCR library used RNA extracted from PBMCs. Graves' disease diagnosis was established per American Thyroid Association guidelines.

This chain uses TRBV11-3 with TRBJ2-2; 8 bases align to TRBD1. Sequencing was performed on peripheral blood mononuclear cells (PBMCs), taken when the disease was refractory, from a patient treated with antithyroid drugs. The origin of this receptor is a female donor with Graves disease. CDR3 in amino acids: CASSYHDRGVTGELFF. In DNA form, the CDR3 reads TGTGCCAGCAGCTATCACGACAGGGGTGTCACCGGGGAGCTGTTTTTT.